The clone carrying this T cell receptor (beta chain) was seen only a few times. Its antigen is still unknown. Germline lookup yields CDR1 ENHRY and CDR2 SYGVKD. Trimming took 1 base from V and 7 from J; bases not matched to a gene: 3. The CDR3 runs to 13 residues. The data were obtained in a study of beta chain features in type 1 diabetes. The study's findings and limits: Type 1 diabetes patients had TCRB CDR3s that were shorter (moderately but significantly so) in all four CD4+ subsets.

Of the isolated RNA, all was reverse transcribed, and so the sequenced material was expressed TCRB transcripts. TCRdb keeps only in-frame clones here, not all; method: immunoSEQ multiplex PCR. The repertoire includes about 53,000 clones, 40% to 60% of them detected once, and 2.6% sits in the top ten. V and J are TRBV10-3 and TRBJ1-2; TRBD1 matches 7 bases. The TCR sequence derives from a woman aged 40 to 55 with type 1 diabetes. What was sequenced was Tregs from blood. CDR3 DNA sequence: TGTGCCATCAGTGAGTTCGACAGGGCTGGCTACACCTTC. Translated: CAISEFDRAGYTF.